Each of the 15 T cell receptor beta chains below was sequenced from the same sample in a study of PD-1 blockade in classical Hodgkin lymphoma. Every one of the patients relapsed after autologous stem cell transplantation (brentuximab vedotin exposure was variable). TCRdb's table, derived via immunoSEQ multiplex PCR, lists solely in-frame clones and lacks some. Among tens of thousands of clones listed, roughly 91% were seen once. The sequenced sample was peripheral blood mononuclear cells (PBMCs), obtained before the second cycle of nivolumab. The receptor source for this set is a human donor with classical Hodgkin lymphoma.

The CDR3 is CASTTKGTGPRGDTQYF. The CDR3, as DNA: TGTGCCAGCACCACCAAGGGTACAGGCCCCCGGGGAGATACGCAGTATTTT. J is TRBJ2-3 and V is TRBV7-9, with D perhaps TRBD1 or TRBD2 (5 bases each). V lost 7 bases and J 5 bases, leaving 25 bases between the germline ends. Germline V gene sequence: CDR1 SEHNR, CDR2 FQNEAQ (reference sequence). This CDR3 has 17 residues.

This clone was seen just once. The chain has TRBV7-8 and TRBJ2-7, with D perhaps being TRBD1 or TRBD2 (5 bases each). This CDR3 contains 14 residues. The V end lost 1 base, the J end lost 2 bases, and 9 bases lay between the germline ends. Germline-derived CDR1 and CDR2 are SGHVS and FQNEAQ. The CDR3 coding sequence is TGTGCCAGCAGCTTAGGGTGGGGACCCTACGAGCAGTACTTC. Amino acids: CASSLGWGPYEQYF. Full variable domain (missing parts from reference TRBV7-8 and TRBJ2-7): GAGVSQSPRYKVAKRGQDVALRCDPISGHVSLFWYQQALGQGPEFLTYFQNEAQLDKSGLPSDRFFAERPEGSVSTLKIQRTQQEDSAVYLCASSLGWGPYEQYFGPGTRLTVT.

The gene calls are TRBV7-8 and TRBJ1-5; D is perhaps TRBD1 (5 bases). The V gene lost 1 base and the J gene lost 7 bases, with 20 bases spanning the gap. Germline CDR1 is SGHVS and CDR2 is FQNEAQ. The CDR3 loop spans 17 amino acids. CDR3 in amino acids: CASSLGGAGRNVQPQHF. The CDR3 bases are TGTGCCAGCAGCTTAGGTGGGGCAGGGAGAAATGTCCAGCCCCAGCATTTT. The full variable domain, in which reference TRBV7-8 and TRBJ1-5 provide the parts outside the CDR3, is GAGVSQSPRYKVAKRGQDVALRCDPISGHVSLFWYQQALGQGPEFLTYFQNEAQLDKSGLPSDRFFAERPEGSVSTLKIQRTQQEDSAVYLCASSLGGAGRNVQPQHFGDGTRLSIL.

The CDR3 nucleotides are TGTGCCAGCAGCTATGCAGGACTAGGGGCAGATACGCAGTATTTT. This codes for CASSYAGLGADTQYF. This rearrangement joins TRBV7-2 to TRBJ2-3; 7 positions agree with TRBD2. Trimming at V came to 4 bases and at J to 4 bases, leaving 8 bases not matched to a gene. Germline-derived CDR1 and CDR2 are SGHTA and FQGNSA. This CDR3 has 15 residues.

The CDR3 loop reads CASSLVQGSYTEAFF. CDR3 nucleotide sequence: TGCGCCAGCAGCTTGGTACAGGGGTCATACACTGAAGCTTTCTTT. The chain links TRBV5-1 to TRBJ1-1; the match to TRBD1 covers 7 bases. Unmatched junction bases numbered 5, after V lost 0 bases and J lost 3 bases. Germline lookup yields CDR1 SGHRS and CDR2 YFSETQ. The CDR3 contains 15 residues.

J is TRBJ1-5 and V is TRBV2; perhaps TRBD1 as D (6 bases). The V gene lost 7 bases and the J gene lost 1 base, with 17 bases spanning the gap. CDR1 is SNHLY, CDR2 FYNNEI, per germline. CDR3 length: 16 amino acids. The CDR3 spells CASTEGGRRSNQPQHF. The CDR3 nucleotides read TGTGCCAGCACCGAGGGGGGGCGTCGAAGCAATCAGCCCCAGCATTTT. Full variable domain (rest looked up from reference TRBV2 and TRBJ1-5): EPEVTQTPSHQVTQMGQEVILRCVPISNHLYFYWYRQILGQKVEFLVSFYNNEISEKSEIFDDQFSVERPDGSNFTLKIRSTKLEDSAMYFCASTEGGRRSNQPQHFGDGTRLSIL.

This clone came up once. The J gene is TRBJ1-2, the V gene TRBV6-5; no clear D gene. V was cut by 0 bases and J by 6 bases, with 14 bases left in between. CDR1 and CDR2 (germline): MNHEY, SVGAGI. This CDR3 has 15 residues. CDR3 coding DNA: TGTGCCAGCAGTTACTCGTCGGTTCTCCACGATGGCTACACCTTC. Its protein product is CASSYSSVLHDGYTF.

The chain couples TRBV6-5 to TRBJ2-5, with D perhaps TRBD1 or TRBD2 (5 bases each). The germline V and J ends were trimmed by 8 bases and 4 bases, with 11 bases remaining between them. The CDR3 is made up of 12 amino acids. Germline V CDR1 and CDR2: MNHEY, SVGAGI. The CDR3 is CASGDPRETQYF. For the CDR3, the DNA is TGTGCCAGCGGGGACCCTCGAGAGACCCAGTACTTC.

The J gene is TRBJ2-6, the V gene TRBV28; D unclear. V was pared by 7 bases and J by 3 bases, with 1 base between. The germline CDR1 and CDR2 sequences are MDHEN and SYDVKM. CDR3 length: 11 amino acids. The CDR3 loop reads CASNGANVLTF. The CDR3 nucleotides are TGTGCCAGCAATGGGGCCAACGTCCTGACTTTC.

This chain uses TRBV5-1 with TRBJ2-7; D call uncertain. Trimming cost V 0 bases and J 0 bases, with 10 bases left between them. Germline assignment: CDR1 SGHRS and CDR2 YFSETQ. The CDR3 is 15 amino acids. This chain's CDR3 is CASSLVAVSSYEQYF. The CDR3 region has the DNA TGCGCCAGCAGCTTGGTTGCAGTTTCCTCCTACGAGCAGTACTTC.

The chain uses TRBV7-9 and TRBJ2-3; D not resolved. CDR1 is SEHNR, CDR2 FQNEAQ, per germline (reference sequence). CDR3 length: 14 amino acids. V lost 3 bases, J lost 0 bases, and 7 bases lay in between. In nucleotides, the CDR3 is TGTGCCAGCAGCTTGTTGGGGAGCACAGATACGCAGTATTTT. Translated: CASSLLGSTDTQYF.

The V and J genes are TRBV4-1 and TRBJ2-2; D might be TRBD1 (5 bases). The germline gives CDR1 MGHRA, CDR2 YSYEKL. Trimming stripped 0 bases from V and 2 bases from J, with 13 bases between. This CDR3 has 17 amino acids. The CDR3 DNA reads TGCGCCAGCAGCCAAGATCGTGACAGCAGCAACACCGGGGAGCTGTTTTTT. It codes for CASSQDRDSSNTGELFF.

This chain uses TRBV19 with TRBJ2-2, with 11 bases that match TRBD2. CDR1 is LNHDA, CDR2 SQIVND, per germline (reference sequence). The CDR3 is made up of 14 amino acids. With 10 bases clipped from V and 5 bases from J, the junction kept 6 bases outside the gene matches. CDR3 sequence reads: CATPGTSGTGELFF. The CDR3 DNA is TGTGCCACCCCCGGGACTAGCGGAACCGGGGAGCTGTTTTTT.

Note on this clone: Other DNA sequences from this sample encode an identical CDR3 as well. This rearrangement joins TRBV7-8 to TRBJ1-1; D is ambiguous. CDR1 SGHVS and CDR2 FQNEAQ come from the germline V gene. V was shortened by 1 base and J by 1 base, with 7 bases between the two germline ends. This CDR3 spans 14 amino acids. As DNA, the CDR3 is TGTGCCAGCAGCTTAGTATGGGGGAACACTGAAGCTTTCTTT. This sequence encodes CASSLVWGNTEAFF. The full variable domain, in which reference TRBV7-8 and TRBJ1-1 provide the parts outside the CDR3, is GAGVSQSPRYKVAKRGQDVALRCDPISGHVSLFWYQQALGQGPEFLTYFQNEAQLDKSGLPSDRFFAERPEGSVSTLKIQRTQQEDSAVYLCASSLVWGNTEAFFGQGTRLTVV.

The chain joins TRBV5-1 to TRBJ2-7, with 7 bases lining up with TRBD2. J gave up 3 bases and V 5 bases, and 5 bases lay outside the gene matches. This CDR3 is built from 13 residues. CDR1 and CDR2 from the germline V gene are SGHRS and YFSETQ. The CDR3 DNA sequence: TGCGCCAGCAGTGGGGAGGGGCGCTACGAGCAGTACTTC. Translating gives CASSGEGRYEQYF. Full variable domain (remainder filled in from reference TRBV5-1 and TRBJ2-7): KAGVTQTPRYLIKTRGQQVTLSCSPISGHRSVSWYQQTPGQGLQFLFEYFSETQRNKGNFPGRFSGRQFSNSRSEMNVSTLELGDSALYLCASSGEGRYEQYFGPGTRLTVT.